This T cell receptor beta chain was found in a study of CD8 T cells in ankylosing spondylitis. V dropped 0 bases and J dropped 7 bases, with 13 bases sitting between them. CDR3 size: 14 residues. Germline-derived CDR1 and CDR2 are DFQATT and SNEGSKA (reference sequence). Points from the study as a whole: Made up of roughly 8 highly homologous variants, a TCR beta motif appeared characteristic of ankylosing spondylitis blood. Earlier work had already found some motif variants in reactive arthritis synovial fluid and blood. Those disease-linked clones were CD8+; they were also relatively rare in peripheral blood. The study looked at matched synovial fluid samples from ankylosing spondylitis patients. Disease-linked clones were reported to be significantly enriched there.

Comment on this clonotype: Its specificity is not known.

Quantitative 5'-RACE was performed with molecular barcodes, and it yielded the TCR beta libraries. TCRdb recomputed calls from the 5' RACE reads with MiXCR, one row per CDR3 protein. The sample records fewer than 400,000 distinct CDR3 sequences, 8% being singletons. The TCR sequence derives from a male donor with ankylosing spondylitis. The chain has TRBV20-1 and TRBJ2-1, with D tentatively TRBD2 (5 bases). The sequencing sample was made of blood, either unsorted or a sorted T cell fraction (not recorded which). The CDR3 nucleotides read TGCAGTGCTAGAGATGTCTACGGGAAGAATGAGCAGTTCTTC. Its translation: CSARDVYGKNEQFF.